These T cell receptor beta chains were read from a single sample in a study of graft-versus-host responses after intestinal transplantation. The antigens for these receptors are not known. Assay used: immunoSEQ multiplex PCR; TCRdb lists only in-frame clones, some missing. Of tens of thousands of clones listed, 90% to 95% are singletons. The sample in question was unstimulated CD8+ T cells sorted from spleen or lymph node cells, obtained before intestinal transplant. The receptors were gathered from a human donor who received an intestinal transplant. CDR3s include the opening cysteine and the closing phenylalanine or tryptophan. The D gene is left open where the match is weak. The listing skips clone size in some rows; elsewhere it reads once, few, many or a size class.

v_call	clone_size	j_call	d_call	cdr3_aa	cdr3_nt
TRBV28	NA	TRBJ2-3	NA	CASSYSAGGGAGDTQYF	TGTGCCAGCAGTTACTCCGCTGGAGGGGGGGCCGGAGATACGCAGTATTTT
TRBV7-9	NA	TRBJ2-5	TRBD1	CASSLAQGEETQYF	TGTGCCAGCAGCTTAGCTCAGGGGGAGGAGACCCAGTACTTC
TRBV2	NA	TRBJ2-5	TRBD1	CASSEDRGFIETQYF	TGTGCCAGCAGTGAAGACAGGGGATTTATAGAGACCCAGTACTTC
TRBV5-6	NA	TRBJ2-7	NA	CASSFDSSEQYF	TGTGCCAGCAGCTTTGACAGCAGCGAGCAGTACTTC
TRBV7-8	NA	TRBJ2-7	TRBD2	CASTGSGASYEQYF	TGTGCCAGCACCGGGAGCGGGGCCTCCTACGAGCAGTACTTC
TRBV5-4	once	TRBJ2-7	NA	CASSLVPGDPYEQYF	TGTGCCAGCAGCTTGGTGCCAGGGGACCCCTACGAGCAGTACTTC
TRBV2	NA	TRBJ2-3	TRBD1	CASSEGQGVITDTQYF	TGTGCCAGCAGTGAGGGGCAGGGGGTAATTACAGATACGCAGTATTTT
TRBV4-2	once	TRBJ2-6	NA	CASSWSQSGANVLTF	TGTGCCAGCAGCTGGAGTCAGTCTGGGGCCAACGTCCTGACTTTC
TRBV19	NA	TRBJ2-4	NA	CASSIEFEAGLAKNIQYF	TGTGCCAGTAGTATCGAATTTGAGGCAGGGCTAGCCAAAAACATTCAGTACTTC
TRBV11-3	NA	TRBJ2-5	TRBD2	CASRISRLAGGQETQYF	TGTGCCAGCAGGATATCAAGACTAGCGGGGGGTCAAGAGACCCAGTACTTC
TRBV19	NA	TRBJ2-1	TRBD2	CASSIDRLAGGNEQFF	TGTGCCAGTAGTATAGATCGACTAGCGGGGGGCAATGAGCAGTTCTTC
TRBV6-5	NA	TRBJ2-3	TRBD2	CASSVSGGALDTQYF	TGTGCCAGCAGTGTTAGCGGGGGGGCCTTAGATACGCAGTATTTT
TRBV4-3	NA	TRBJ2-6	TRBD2	CASSQEGLAAGANVLTF	TGCGCCAGCAGCCAGGAAGGACTAGCTGCTGGGGCCAACGTCCTGACTTTC
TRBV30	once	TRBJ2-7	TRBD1	CAWSVSWTGRHEQYF	TGTGCCTGGAGTGTAAGTTGGACAGGGAGGCACGAGCAGTACTTC
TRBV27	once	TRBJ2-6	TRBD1	CASSLSDRGHISGANVLTF	TGTGCCAGCAGTTTATCTGACAGGGGGCATATCTCTGGGGCCAACGTCCTGACTTTC
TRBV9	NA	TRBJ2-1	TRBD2	CASSVTRGYNEQFF	TGTGCCAGCAGCGTAACGCGGGGGTACAATGAGCAGTTCTTC
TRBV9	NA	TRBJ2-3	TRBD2	CASSETSGVSTDTQYF	TGTGCCAGCAGCGAGACTAGCGGGGTTTCGACAGATACGCAGTATTTT
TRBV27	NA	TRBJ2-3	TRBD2	CASSLAGLASDTQYF	TGTGCCAGCAGTTTAGCGGGACTAGCATCAGATACGCAGTATTTT
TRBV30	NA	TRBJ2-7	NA	CAWSLTGMVYEQYF	TGTGCCTGGAGTCTTACAGGGATGGTGTACGAGCAGTACTTC
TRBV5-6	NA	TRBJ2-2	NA	CASSLKGEGEGGELFF	TGTGCCAGCAGCTTGAAGGGGGAGGGTGAAGGCGGGGAGCTGTTTTTT
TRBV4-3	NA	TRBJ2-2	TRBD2	CASSQDWASGGPTGELFF	TGCGCCAGCAGCCAAGATTGGGCTAGCGGGGGGCCTACCGGGGAGCTGTTTTTT
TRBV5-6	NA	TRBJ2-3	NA	CASSFGQDTQYF	TGTGCCAGCAGCTTTGGGCAAGATACGCAGTATTTT
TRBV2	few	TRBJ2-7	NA	CASKEGSYEQYF	TGTGCCAGCAAGGAGGGATCCTACGAGCAGTACTTC
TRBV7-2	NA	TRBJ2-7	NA	CASSSEEWIGAEQYF	TGTGCCAGCAGCTCAGAGGAATGGATAGGGGCCGAGCAGTACTTC
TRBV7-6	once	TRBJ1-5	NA	CASSLGGLGQPQHF	TGTGCCAGCAGCTTAGGGGGCCTAGGTCAGCCCCAGCATTTT
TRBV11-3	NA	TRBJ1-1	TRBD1	CASSIGTATEAFF	TGTGCCAGCAGCATCGGGACAGCCACTGAAGCTTTCTTT
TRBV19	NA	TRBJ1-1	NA	CASSLEQGYTEAFF	TGTGCCAGTAGTCTCGAACAGGGATACACTGAAGCTTTCTTT
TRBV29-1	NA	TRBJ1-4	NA	CSAPTPVHNEKLFF	TGCAGCGCCCCAACCCCGGTTCACAATGAAAAACTGTTTTTT
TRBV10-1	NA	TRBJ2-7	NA	CASSEGSSYEQYF	TGCGCCAGCAGTGAGGGGAGCTCCTACGAGCAGTACTTC
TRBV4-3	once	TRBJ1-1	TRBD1	CASSQAGTGGTEAFF	TGCGCCAGCAGCCAAGCCGGGACAGGGGGCACTGAAGCTTTCTTT
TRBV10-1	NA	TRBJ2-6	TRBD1	CASSPGTGPSSGANVLTF	TGCGCCAGCAGTCCCGGGACAGGGCCTTCCTCTGGGGCCAACGTCCTGACTTTC
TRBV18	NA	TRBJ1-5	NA	CASSPTGNWGQPQHF	TGTGCCAGCTCACCAACGGGGAATTGGGGTCAGCCCCAGCATTTT
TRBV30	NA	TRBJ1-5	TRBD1	CAWSVGGRINQPQHF	TGTGCCTGGAGTGTAGGGGGCAGGATCAATCAGCCCCAGCATTTT
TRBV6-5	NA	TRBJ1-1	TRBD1	CASSQDRVGNTEAFF	TGTGCCAGCAGTCAAGACAGGGTAGGGAACACTGAAGCTTTCTTT
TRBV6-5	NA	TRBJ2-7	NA	CASSYEDSRYEQYF	TGTGCCAGCAGTTACGAGGACAGTAGATACGAGCAGTACTTC
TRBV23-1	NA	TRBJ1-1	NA	CASSPLGLREPTEAFF	TGCGCCAGCAGTCCCCTAGGTCTCCGCGAACCAACTGAAGCTTTCTTT
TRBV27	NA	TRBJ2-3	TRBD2	CASSLLAGSDTQYF	TGTGCCAGCAGTTTACTAGCGGGGTCAGATACGCAGTATTTT
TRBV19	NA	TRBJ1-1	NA	CASSIGLEAFF	TGTGCCAGTAGCATCGGACTTGAAGCTTTCTTT
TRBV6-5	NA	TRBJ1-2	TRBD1	CASSPQGARWGYTF	TGTGCCAGCAGTCCACAGGGGGCGAGATGGGGCTACACCTTC
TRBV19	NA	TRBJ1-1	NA	CASSTYRVSSNTEAFF	TGTGCCAGTAGTACCTACAGGGTATCTTCGAACACTGAAGCTTTCTTT
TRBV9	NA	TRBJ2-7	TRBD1	CASSVAGTAYEQYF	TGTGCCAGCAGCGTCGCCGGGACAGCCTACGAGCAGTACTTC
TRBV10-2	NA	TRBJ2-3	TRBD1	CASRGQGTDTQYF	TGCGCCAGCAGAGGACAGGGCACAGATACGCAGTATTTT
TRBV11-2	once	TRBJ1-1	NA	CASSLSGGLNTEAFF	TGTGCCAGCAGCTTATCGGGTGGCTTGAACACTGAAGCTTTCTTT
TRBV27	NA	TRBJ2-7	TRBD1	CASSPRQGGYEQYF	TGTGCCAGCAGTCCACGACAGGGGGGCTACGAGCAGTACTTC
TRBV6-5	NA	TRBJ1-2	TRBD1	CASRGLRGLDYGYTF	TGTGCCAGCAGGGGACTCAGGGGGCTTGACTATGGCTACACCTTC
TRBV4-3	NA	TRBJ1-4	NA	CASSQVLAGVEKLFF	TGCGCCAGCAGCCAAGTTCTGGCAGGGGTGGAAAAACTGTTTTTT
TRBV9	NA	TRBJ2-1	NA	CASSVGGPGEQFF	TGTGCCAGCAGCGTAGGGGGGCCGGGTGAGCAGTTCTTC
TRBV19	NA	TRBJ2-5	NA	CASSVQGGETQYF	TGTGCCAGTAGTGTACAGGGTGGAGAGACCCAGTACTTC
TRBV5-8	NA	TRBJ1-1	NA	CASSLLAGSNTEAFF	TGTGCCAGCAGCTTGCTGGCAGGGTCCAACACTGAAGCTTTCTTT
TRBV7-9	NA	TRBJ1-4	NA	CASSFNNEKLFF	TGTGCCAGCAGCTTTAATAATGAAAAACTGTTTTTT
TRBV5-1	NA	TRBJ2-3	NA	CASSLLMPGTDTQYF	TGCGCCAGCAGCTTACTGATGCCGGGCACAGATACGCAGTATTTT
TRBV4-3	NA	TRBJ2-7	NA	CASSQDGASYEQYF	TGCGCCAGCAGCCAAGATGGGGCCTCCTACGAGCAGTACTTC
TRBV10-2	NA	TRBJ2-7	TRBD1	CASSESGQAYEQYF	TGCGCCAGCAGTGAGTCGGGACAGGCCTACGAGCAGTACTTC
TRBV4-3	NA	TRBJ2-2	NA	CASSQGAHTGELFF	TGCGCCAGCAGCCAGGGGGCTCACACCGGGGAGCTGTTTTTT
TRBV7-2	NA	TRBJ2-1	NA	CASSLAVLFNEQFF	TGTGCCAGCAGCTTAGCCGTTTTATTTAATGAGCAGTTCTTC
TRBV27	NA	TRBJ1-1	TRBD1	CASTQQGSSLYTEAFF	TGTGCCAGCACCCAACAGGGGTCCAGCCTTTACACTGAAGCTTTCTTT
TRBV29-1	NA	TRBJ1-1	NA	CSVDHSVLTEAFF	TGCAGCGTTGACCACAGTGTATTGACTGAAGCTTTCTTT
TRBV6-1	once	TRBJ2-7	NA	CASSEGSAGRQPYEQYF	TGTGCCAGCAGTGAAGGTTCGGCGGGACGGCAACCCTACGAGCAGTACTTC
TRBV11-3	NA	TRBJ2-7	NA	CASSSEGQYYEQYF	TGTGCCAGCAGCTCGGAGGGGCAGTACTACGAGCAGTACTTC